What follows are 26 T cell receptor beta chains derived from one specimen sequenced in a study of cytomegalovirus exposure and HLA in healthy donors. The study ran its PCR with 60 Vbeta and 13 Jbeta primers. Sequenced by immunoSEQ multiplex PCR; TCRdb stores in-frame clones only, minus some. Seen here are about 130,000 clones, around 78% observed once, and the top ten hold roughly 1.8%. Sequencing was done on a sample of PBMCs. Source of these receptors: a woman between 35 and 50 years old in good health and CMV-seronegative.

The rearrangement links TRBV21-1 to TRBJ2-7; the table's TRBD1 call for D was not verified on the DNA. TRBV21-1 counts as a pseudogene. The CDR3 contains 12 residues. DNA of the CDR3: TGTGCCAGCAGCAAGTTCAGGGACGAGCAGTACTTC. Residues: CASSKFRDEQYF.

The rearrangement links TRBV9 to TRBJ2-1; maybe TRBD1 (7 bases). Deletions cut 6 bases from V and 5 bases from J, with 18 bases between. CDR3 length: 15 amino acids. Germline CDR1 reads SGDLS; CDR2 reads YYNGEE. This CDR3 reads CASTPGGGENNEQFF. CDR3 bases: TGTGCCAGCACCCCCGGAGGGGGCGAGAACAATGAGCAGTTCTTC.

This clone was found once. The chain is built from TRBV6-1 and TRBJ2-3; 8 bases agree with TRBD2. This CDR3 region has 14 residues. Germline V gene lookup returns CDR1 MNHNS and CDR2 SASEGT. V dropped 7 bases and J dropped 5; count of bases not matched to a gene: 8. CDR3 loop: CASKNSGEGDTQYF. The CDR3 DNA is TGTGCCAGCAAGAATAGCGGGGAGGGAGATACGCAGTATTTT.

The chain employs TRBV18 and TRBJ1-2; D is unresolved. CDR3 length: 14 amino acids. Germline CDR1 KGHSH, CDR2 LQKENI. V was trimmed by 6 bases and J by 2 bases, leaving 13 bases between them. As DNA, the CDR3 is TGTGCCAGCTCCATGGAGGAAGGAAACTATGGCTACACCTTC. Residues: CASSMEEGNYGYTF.

This clone was observed a single time. The rearrangement joins TRBV7-9 to TRBJ2-6; no firm D call. Germline V gives CDR1 SEHNR, CDR2 FQNEAQ (reference sequence). The CDR3 extends over 14 amino acids. Trimming removed 4 bases at V and 2 bases at J, with 6 bases between. The CDR3 loop reads CASSSSPGANVLTF. The DNA of the CDR3 is TGTGCCAGCAGCTCTAGTCCTGGGGCCAACGTCCTGACTTTC.

The chain uses TRBV6-6 and TRBJ2-7; the D is unclear. Germline lookup yields CDR1 MNHNY and CDR2 SVGAGI (reference sequence). This CDR3 is 15 amino acids long. V was clipped by 6 bases and J by 0 bases, with 15 bases between them. In DNA form, the CDR3 reads TGTGCCAGCAGCCCACGTGGCACCCACTCCTACGAGCAGTACTTC. This encodes CASSPRGTHSYEQYF.

The chain couples TRBV2 to TRBJ2-7, with TRBD1 identical over 7 bases. Per germline, CDR1 SNHLY and CDR2 FYNNEI. The CDR3 runs 13 residues. J lost 3 bases, V lost 3 bases, and 2 bases had no gene match. The CDR3 is CASSEDRFYEQYF. In DNA, the CDR3 is TGTGCCAGCAGTGAGGACAGGTTCTACGAGCAGTACTTC.

This chain joins TRBV6-1 and TRBJ1-2; 7 bases are shared with TRBD1. CDR1 MNHNS and CDR2 SASEGT come from the germline V gene. The V and J ends lost 5 bases and 0 bases, in that order; junction bases with no gene match: 3. CDR3 size: 14 residues. The CDR3 DNA is TGTGCCAGCAGTTCACAGGGGACTAACTATGGCTACACCTTC. This translates into CASSSQGTNYGYTF.

This chain's CDR3 is CASSSRGLGTGYTF. CDR3 coding DNA: TGTGCCAGCAGCTCCCGAGGGCTGGGTACTGGCTACACCTTC. J is TRBJ1-2 and V is TRBV7-9; D ambiguous. The CDR3 has 14 amino acids. Germline V lookup: CDR1 SEHNR, CDR2 FQNEAQ (reference sequence). V lost 4 bases and J 7 bases, leaving 16 bases between the germline ends.

The chain links TRBV7-6 to TRBJ2-5; D ambiguous. The germline V gene encodes CDR1 SGHVS and CDR2 FNYEAQ. The CDR3 loop spans 12 amino acids. The V and J ends lost 0 bases and 4 bases respectively, with 3 bases between them. The CDR3: CASSLAGETQYF. The CDR3 DNA is TGTGCCAGCAGCTTAGCCGGAGAGACCCAGTACTTC.

The chain employs TRBV19 and TRBJ1-5; D unclear. This CDR3 is built from 13 residues. V lost 6 bases, J lost 0 bases, and 6 bases lay in between. CDR1 is LNHDA and CDR2 is SQIVND in the germline V gene (reference sequence). DNA for the CDR3: TGTGCCAGTAGAGAGTATAGCAATCAGCCCCAGCATTTT. Translated: CASREYSNQPQHF.

The V call is TRBV30, the J call TRBJ1-1; 7 positions agree with TRBD1. Germline values: CDR1 GTSNPN, CDR2 SVGIG (reference sequence). The trim removed 3 bases at V and 0 bases at J, leaving 13 bases unmatched. This CDR3 is built from 17 residues. This CDR3 is CAWRPEQGIYMNTEAFF. The CDR3 coding sequence is TGTGCCTGGAGACCCGAACAGGGGATCTACATGAACACTGAAGCTTTCTTT.

This clone was counted between two and nine times. This sequence joins TRBV5-1 and TRBJ2-7; 8 bases are a match to TRBD1. With V trimmed by 1 base and J by 0 bases, 18 bases remained unmatched. The CDR3 runs 20 residues. Germline CDR1 is SGHRS and CDR2 is YFSETQ. In DNA form, the CDR3 reads TGCGCCAGCAGCTTGTCCCCGAGGACAGGGTCTCCGGTCGGCTCCTACGAGCAGTACTTC. This encodes CASSLSPRTGSPVGSYEQYF.

The V call is TRBV5-1, the J call TRBJ2-3; the D gene is possibly TRBD2 (5 bases). V lost 3 bases and J 2 bases, leaving 13 bases between the germline ends. Germline CDR1 SGHRS, CDR2 YFSETQ. This CDR3 has 15 amino acids. CDR3 sequence reads: CASSSMGDPTDTQYF. DNA for the CDR3: TGCGCCAGCAGCTCAATGGGAGACCCCACAGATACGCAGTATTTT.

This chain links TRBV11-2 with TRBJ2-5; TRBD2 aligns across 9 bases. V gave up 4 bases and J gave up 1 base; unmatched junction bases: 10. Germline-derived CDR1 and CDR2 are SGHAT and FQNNGV. This CDR3 region has 17 residues. CDR3 amino acids: CASSSSIAGGSQETQYF. DNA for the CDR3: TGTGCCAGCAGCTCCTCGATTGCGGGAGGGTCCCAAGAGACCCAGTACTTC.

This rearrangement joins TRBV28 to TRBJ1-2; tentatively, D is TRBD1 (6 bases). The CDR3 extends over 13 amino acids. Germline V gene sequence: CDR1 MDHEN, CDR2 SYDVKM. V dropped 2 bases and J dropped 8 bases, with 12 bases sitting between them. CDR3 sequence reads: CASSLGTQVGYTF. In nucleotides, the CDR3 is TGTGCCAGCAGTTTAGGGACACAGGTCGGCTACACCTTC.

This chain uses TRBV18 with TRBJ2-1, with 9 bases matching TRBD2. Unmatched junction bases numbered 7, after V lost 3 bases and J lost 7 bases. The CDR3 extends over 15 amino acids. CDR1 and CDR2 from the germline V gene are KGHSH and LQKENI. CDR3 amino acids: CASSPDAGGYNEQFF. The CDR3 bases are TGTGCCAGCTCACCCGACGCGGGGGGGTATAATGAGCAGTTCTTC.

The rearrangement joins TRBV30 to TRBJ2-1, with no clear D. Germline V CDR1 and CDR2: GTSNPN, SVGIG (reference sequence). CDR3 size: 12 residues. The germline V and J ends were trimmed by 0 bases and 7 bases, with 7 bases remaining between them. The CDR3 DNA is TGTGCCTGGAGTGTACGAGCGAATGAGCAGTTCTTC. Translated, it gives CAWSVRANEQFF.

The V and J genes are TRBV5-1 and TRBJ2-2, with 10 nucleotides matching TRBD2. The length of the CDR3 is 15 residues. Unmatched junction bases numbered 2, after V lost 5 bases and J lost 1 base. The germline V gene encodes CDR1 SGHRS and CDR2 YFSETQ. The CDR3 nucleotides are TGCGCCAGCAGTTTAGCGGGAGGGAACACCGGGGAGCTGTTTTTT. It encodes CASSLAGGNTGELFF.

The CDR3 spells CASSPLGWGQDEQYF. CDR3 in DNA: TGTGCCAGTAGCCCCTTAGGGTGGGGCCAGGACGAGCAGTACTTC. The genes are TRBV19 and TRBJ2-7; D is possibly TRBD1 (5 bases). CDR3 size: 15 residues. Germline V gene lookup returns CDR1 LNHDA and CDR2 SQIVND (reference sequence). V was clipped by 6 bases and J by 5 bases, with 20 bases between them.

This clone was observed a single time. This chain links TRBV6-1 with TRBJ2-7; TRBD2 agrees at 11 bases. After removal of 2 bases from V and 7 bases from J, the junction contained 7 bases not matched to a gene. Germline V gene data show CDR1 as MNHNS and CDR2 as SASEGT. The CDR3 is made up of 15 amino acids. The CDR3 coding sequence is TGTGCCAGCAGTGAATTAGCGGGAGGGCCGGGAGAGCAGTACTTC. This encodes CASSELAGGPGEQYF.

The chain carries TRBV5-1 and TRBJ2-1; 11 bases are shared with TRBD2. This CDR3 is built from 15 residues. Trimming at V came to 0 bases and at J to 9 bases, leaving 5 bases not matched to a gene. Looked up from germline, CDR1 is SGHRS and CDR2 is YFSETQ. The CDR3 nucleotides are TGCGCCAGCAGCTTGGGACTAGCGGGACCGTCTGAGCAGTTCTTC. Its protein is CASSLGLAGPSEQFF.

The rearrangement joins TRBV6-6 to TRBJ1-5, with D perhaps matching TRBD1 (5 bases). Germline CDR1 MNHNY, CDR2 SVGAGI (reference sequence). The CDR3 runs to 15 residues. V was pared by 2 bases and J by 3 bases, with 11 bases between. CDR3: CASSYGGGDNQPQHF. CDR3 DNA sequence: TGTGCCAGCAGTTACGGCGGGGGAGACAATCAGCCCCAGCATTTT.

The V gene is TRBV2, the J gene TRBJ2-7, with TRBD1 matching 12 bases. Losses at the gene ends were 10 bases for V and 7 bases for J; bases not matched to a gene: 8. This CDR3 comprises 13 residues. Germline V gene sequence: CDR1 SNHLY, CDR2 FYNNEI. CDR3 residues: CANARDRGREQYF. The CDR3 DNA sequence: TGTGCCAACGCCCGGGACAGGGGGCGTGAGCAGTACTTC.

The chain uses TRBV28 and TRBJ2-7; D is ambiguous. Germline V gene sequence: CDR1 MDHEN, CDR2 SYDVKM. V was trimmed by 3 bases and J by 4 bases, leaving 7 bases between them. The CDR3 has 12 amino acids. The DNA of the CDR3 is TGTGCCAGCAGTTTTATGAGGTACGAGCAGTACTTC. Translating it yields CASSFMRYEQYF.

The chain combines TRBV5-6 with TRBJ2-5, with 14 bases lining up with TRBD2. Germline V CDR1 and CDR2: SGHDT, YYEEEE. The CDR3 contains 15 residues. V lost 0 bases to trimming and J lost 5 bases; unmatched junction nucleotides: 0. CDR3 nucleotides: TGTGCCAGCAGCTTGGGGACTAGCGGGAGGGAGACCCAGTACTTC. Amino acids: CASSLGTSGRETQYF.